These 19 T cell receptor beta chains originate from one sample sequenced in a study of identical twins (dated by TCRdb to about 2016). The library was built by means of 5' RACE. Sequencer: Illumina HiSeq 2000. The raw public reads went through TCRdb reprocessing: fastp at Q25, MiXCR clone calling, in-frame beta chains kept. For every CDR3 protein sequence, its rows merge into one entry that carries the most common genes and DNA. Recorded for this sample are about 240,000 distinct CDR3 sequences; about 10% of them occurred a single time. The ten largest clonotypes hold roughly 10% of the sample. Specimen: memory T cells sorted from blood. The cell subset or site label for this specimen denotes: CD45RO+ enriched T cells. The origin of the receptors is a man aged 45-65 years in good health.

Many counts were recorded for this clonotype. The chain is built from TRBV4-3 and TRBJ1-2, with 8 bases fitting TRBD1. Trimming cost V 0 bases and J 4 bases; bases outside gene matches: 7. The CDR3 runs 16 residues. The germline V gene encodes CDR1 LGHNA and CDR2 YSLEER. The CDR3 DNA sequence: TGCGCCAGCAGCCAAGATTTCGGGACAGGACTCTATGGCTACACCTTC. This translates into CASSQDFGTGLYGYTF.

This clonotype occurred a few times. CDR3 in DNA: TGTGCCAGCAGCTCCTTATCCGGGACAGGAAACACCATATATTTT. Translation: CASSSLSGTGNTIYF. V gene TRBV7-9 combines with J gene TRBJ1-3; a possible D gene is TRBD1 (6 bases). This CDR3 comprises 15 residues. The ends were cut back, 4 bases at V and 4 bases at J, with 14 bases in the middle. Germline V CDR1 and CDR2: SEHNR, FQNEAQ (reference sequence).

Turning to this clonotype: A read error is possible here, since a much larger clone lies one base away. J is TRBJ2-2 and V is TRBV20-1; 10 nucleotides line up with TRBD2. The CDR3 length is 16 residues. The germline CDR1 and CDR2 sequences are DFQATT and SNEGSKA (reference sequence). In DNA form, the CDR3 reads TGCAGTGCTAGAGAACTAGCGGGATTTCTCACCAGGGAGCTGTTTTTT. Amino acid sequence: CSARELAGFLTRELFF.

The chain uses TRBV5-1 and TRBJ2-7, with TRBD2 matching over 7 bases. V lost 0 bases to trimming and J lost 7 bases; unmatched junction nucleotides: 10. CDR3 size: 15 residues. Germline V gives CDR1 SGHRS, CDR2 YFSETQ. This CDR3 reads CASSLAGGGTREQYF. CDR3 in DNA: TGCGCCAGCAGCTTGGCTGGCGGGGGAACACGGGAGCAGTACTTC.

This clonotype was recorded many times. The V call is TRBV4-3, the J call TRBJ1-1; D is perhaps TRBD1 (6 bases). CDR3 size: 16 residues. Germline CDR1 LGHNA, CDR2 YSLEER. With 0 bases removed from V and 4 bases from J, the gap between germline ends came to 15 bases. The CDR3 loop is CASSQDTGGRTTEAFF. The CDR3 coding sequence is TGCGCCAGCAGCCAAGATACCGGGGGCCGGACCACTGAAGCTTTCTTT.

CDR3 sequence: CASSLVGTGADEQYF. CDR3 in DNA: TGTGCCAGCAGCTTAGTAGGGACAGGGGCCGACGAGCAGTACTTC. This chain uses TRBV7-2 with TRBJ2-7, with TRBD1 matching over 10 bases. CDR3 length: 15 amino acids. The V and J ends lost 1 base and 5 bases, in that order; junction bases with no gene match: 5. Looked up from germline, CDR1 is SGHTA and CDR2 is FQGNSA. The full variable domain, its missing parts supplied by reference TRBV7-2 and TRBJ2-7, is GAGVSQSPSNKVTEKGKDVELRCDPISGHTALYWYRQSLGQGLEFLIYFQGNSAPDKSGLPSDRFSAERTGGSVSTLTIQRTQQEDSAVYLCASSLVGTGADEQYFGPGTRLTVT.

This clonotype was picked up many times. V and J are TRBV29-1 and TRBJ2-4; TRBD2 aligns across 9 bases. Per germline, CDR1 SQVTM and CDR2 ANQGSEA. V shed 4 bases, J shed 2 bases, and the junction held 6 bases outside the gene matches. CDR3 length: 15 amino acids. CDR3 in DNA: TGCAGCGTTGGACTAGCGGAATTGCCCAAAAACATTCAGTACTTC. This codes for CSVGLAELPKNIQYF.

This chain joins TRBV20-1 and TRBJ2-7, with D possibly being TRBD2 (7 bases). V gave up 5 bases and J gave up 0 bases, with 20 bases separating them. The V gene's germline CDR1 is DFQATT and CDR2 SNEGSKA (reference sequence). The CDR3 has 16 residues. Here the CDR3 reads CSAPPDRGASSYEQYF. CDR3 coding DNA: TGCAGTGCTCCACCAGATCGGGGGGCGAGCTCCTACGAGCAGTACTTC.

This clonotype was counted ten times or more. This chain joins TRBV4-1 and TRBJ2-2; D perhaps matches TRBD2 (6 bases). This CDR3 has 16 amino acids. V lost 6 bases and J lost 4, with 18 bases in between. Germline CDR1 is MGHRA and CDR2 is YSYEKL. This chain's CDR3 is CASSRGGISTTGELFF. As DNA, the CDR3 is TGCGCCAGCAGTCGCGGCGGGATCTCGACCACCGGGGAGCTGTTTTTT.

There are many counts of this clonotype. V and J are TRBV30 and TRBJ1-2; D is unclear. V lost 2 bases and J 4 bases, leaving 8 bases between the germline ends. This CDR3 spans 12 amino acids. Germline V gene lookup returns CDR1 GTSNPN and CDR2 SVGIG (reference sequence). This chain's CDR3 is CAWSRPGYGYTF. In DNA form, the CDR3 reads TGTGCCTGGAGTAGGCCAGGCTATGGCTACACCTTC.

V is TRBV18 and J is TRBJ1-1; 7 nucleotides align to TRBD1. CDR1 and CDR2 from the germline V gene are KGHSH and LQKENI. V lost 5 bases to trimming and J lost 0 bases; unmatched junction nucleotides: 9. There are 16 residues in the CDR3. The CDR3 spells CASSSRDRYMNTEAFF. In nucleotides, the CDR3 is TGTGCCAGCTCATCCCGGGACAGATACATGAACACTGAAGCTTTCTTT.

V is TRBV9 and J is TRBJ2-1; D perhaps matches TRBD2 (5 bases). From germline, CDR1 is SGDLS and CDR2 YYNGEE. Trimming shortened V by 3 bases and J by 3 bases, and 13 bases separated the two germline ends. The CDR3 sequence is 15 residues long. The CDR3 coding sequence is TGTGCCAGCAGCGAGGTTGGCGGGCTCTACAATGAGCAGTTCTTC. This translates into CASSEVGGLYNEQFF.

This clonotype occurred many times. This chain joins TRBV12-3 or TRBV12-4 and TRBJ2-2; D is unclear. Between the trimmed V and J ends, which lost 3 bases and 2 bases, there was a span of 7 bases. This CDR3 spans 14 amino acids. The CDR3, as DNA: TGTGCCAGCAGTTTGGCCAGTAACACCGGGGAGCTGTTTTTT. Residues: CASSLASNTGELFF.

Notes on this clonotype: This may arise from a read error, as a much more abundant clone is one base away. The rearrangement uses TRBV11-2 and TRBJ1-5, with D unclear. With 0 bases removed from V and 9 bases from J, the gap between germline ends came to 12 bases. Germline loops: CDR1 SGHAT, CDR2 FQNNGV. This CDR3 is built from 14 residues. The CDR3 nucleotides read TGTGCCAGCAGCTTAGATCTTGTCTATCGGCCCCAGCATTTT. Protein: CASSLDLVYRPQHF.

This clonotype has at least ten counts. This chain connects TRBV11-2 to TRBJ1-1, with D tentatively TRBD1 (6 bases). The germline V gene encodes CDR1 SGHAT and CDR2 FQNNGV. Trimming pared 1 base from V and 9 bases from J, leaving 18 bases between. This CDR3 comprises 15 residues. CDR3: CASSLVGDRKKQAFF. The CDR3 nucleotides are TGTGCCAGCAGCTTAGTAGGAGACAGGAAAAAGCAAGCTTTCTTT.

This clonotype was observed a handful of times. This chain uses TRBV20-1 with TRBJ2-7; a weak D match, TRBD1 (5 bases). V was clipped by 1 base and J by 4 bases, with 17 bases between them. The CDR3 is 15 residues long. The germline gives CDR1 DFQATT, CDR2 SNEGSKA (reference sequence). In nucleotides, the CDR3 is TGCAGTGCTAGAGGCGCGTCAGGGAATGATTACGAGCAGTACTTC. Translation gives CSARGASGNDYEQYF.

The chain employs TRBV9 and TRBJ1-6; D remains unclear. The CDR3 is 16 amino acids. Trimming left V 0 bases short and J 0 bases short, with 7 bases between. Germline V gives CDR1 SGDLS, CDR2 YYNGEE. The DNA for the CDR3 is TGTGCCAGCAGCGTAGACGAAAGCTCCTATAATTCACCCCTCCACTTT. Encoded protein: CASSVDESSYNSPLHF.

V usage is TRBV24-1 and J usage is TRBJ2-3; D is possibly TRBD2 (5 bases). CDR3 length equals 15 residues. CDR1 is KGHDR, CDR2 SFDVKD, per germline. Trimming shortened V by 4 bases and J by 6 bases, and 16 bases separated the two germline ends. In DNA form, the CDR3 reads TGTGCCACCAGTGACGCCTTCGGGGATGAGGATACGCAGTATTTT. Translation: CATSDAFGDEDTQYF.

This clonotype was picked up many times. This chain links TRBV19 with TRBJ2-7; D is possibly TRBD2 (6 bases). The germline V gene has CDR1 LNHDA and CDR2 SQIVND (reference sequence). CDR3 length: 16 amino acids. V was cut by 5 bases and J by 1 base, with 18 bases left in between. CDR3 sequence reads: CASSSFRDSGSYEQYF. For the CDR3, the DNA is TGTGCCAGTAGTTCCTTCAGGGACTCGGGGTCCTACGAGCAGTACTTC. Together with reference TRBV19 and TRBJ2-7, the CDR3 gives the full variable domain: DGGITQSPKYLFRKEGQNVTLSCEQNLNHDAMYWYRQDPGQGLRLIYYSQIVNDFQKGDIAEGYSVSREKKESFPLTVTSAQKNPTAFYLCASSSFRDSGSYEQYFGPGTRLTVT.